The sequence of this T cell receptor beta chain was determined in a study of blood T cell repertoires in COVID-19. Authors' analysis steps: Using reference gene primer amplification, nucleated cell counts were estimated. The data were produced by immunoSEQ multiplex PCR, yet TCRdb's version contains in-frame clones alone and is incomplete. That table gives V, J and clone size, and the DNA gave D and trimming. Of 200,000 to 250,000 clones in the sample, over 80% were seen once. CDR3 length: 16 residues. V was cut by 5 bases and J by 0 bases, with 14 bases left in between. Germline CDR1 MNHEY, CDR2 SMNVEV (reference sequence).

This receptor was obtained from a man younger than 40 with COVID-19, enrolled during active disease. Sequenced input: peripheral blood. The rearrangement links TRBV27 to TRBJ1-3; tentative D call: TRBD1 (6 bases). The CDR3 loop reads CASSPGHPISGNTIYF. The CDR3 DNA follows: TGTGCCAGCAGTCCGGGACACCCGATCTCTGGAAACACCATATATTTT.